The rows below give T cell receptor beta chains drawn from one sample of a study of T cell repertoires in ileal Crohn's disease. Measured with immunoSEQ multiplex PCR; TCRdb has only the in-frame clones, and not every one. The sample records around 15,000 clones, approximately 60% being singletons. Sequencing input: ileal tissue. These receptors were collected from an adult with Crohn's disease. Both conserved end residues are part of each CDR3. D genes are given only for firm matches. The size of a clone is reported for some rows only, either as once, few or many, or as a class for expanded clones.

TRBD1 TRBJ1-1 - TRBV6-5 TGTGCCAGCAGCGACAGGGCCAAGACTGAAGCTTTCTTT CASSDRAKTEAFF
- TRBJ1-1 - TRBV29-1 TGCAGCGTTGTACAAAGGGGCATGAACACTGAAGCTTTCTTT CSVVQRGMNTEAFF
- TRBJ2-5 - TRBV15 TGTGCCACCAGCAGAGATATCTCGGTGCAAGAGACCCAGTACTTC CATSRDISVQETQYF
- TRBJ2-5 - TRBV6-1 TGTGCCAGCAGTGATCCTCTTGAGGGATCGACAGAGACCCAGTACTTC CASSDPLEGSTETQYF
- TRBJ2-2 few TRBV6-1 TGTGCCAGCAGACTCCAGGGGAACACCGGGGAGCTGTTTTTT CASRLQGNTGELFF
- TRBJ2-3 - TRBV30 TGTGCCTGGAGTAAAGGACTTAGCAGTTCCGATACGCAGTATTTT CAWSKGLSSSDTQYF
TRBD1 TRBJ1-2 - TRBV2 TGTGCCAGCAGTGACGAGAAACGGACAGGGCTGATTGGCTACACCTTC CASSDEKRTGLIGYTF
- TRBJ2-5 few TRBV18 TGTGCCAGCTCACCTCAGGGTCAAGAGACCCAGTACTTC CASSPQGQETQYF
- TRBJ1-2 few TRBV7-9 TGTGCCAGCGTAACATCCGGGTCAACTAACTATGGCTACACCTTC CASVTSGSTNYGYTF
TRBD2 TRBJ2-3 - TRBV5-3 TGTGCCAGAAGCCCCGGGACTAGCGGCACAGATACGCAGTATTTT CARSPGTSGTDTQYF
- TRBJ2-1 - TRBV5-1 TGCGCCAGCAGCCCCCCTGCGGGATTGGTTGGCGATGAGCAGTTCTTC CASSPPAGLVGDEQFF
TRBD1 TRBJ2-5 few TRBV18 TGTGCCAGTACGGACAGGGGGCCGGGGGAGACCCAGTACTTC CASTDRGPGETQYF
- TRBJ2-7 - TRBV7-4 TGTGCCAGCAGCTCGGACAAAAACTACGAGCAGTACTTC CASSSDKNYEQYF
- TRBJ1-1 - TRBV27 TGTGCCAGCAGCTGGAGGCCAGGGGCTGAAGCTTTCTTT CASSWRPGAEAFF
- TRBJ1-5 - TRBV28 TGTGCCAGCACCAACGGGGGGGGAATAGTTCAGCCCCAGCATTTT CASTNGGGIVQPQHF
- TRBJ1-1 - TRBV29-1 TGCAGCGTTGGAGACACTGAAGCTTTCTTT CSVGDTEAFF
TRBD1 TRBJ2-3 - TRBV28 TGTGCCAGCAGAAACAGGGGGACAGATACGCAGTATTTT CASRNRGTDTQYF
TRBD1 TRBJ1-2 - TRBV27 TGTGCCAGCAGTTTATATGGGACAGGGGGCCGCAAGAACTATGGCTACACCTTC CASSLYGTGGRKNYGYTF
TRBD1 TRBJ1-1 - TRBV29-1 TGCAGCGTATTCCGGACAGGGAACACTGAAGCTTTCTTT CSVFRTGNTEAFF
- TRBJ1-6 - TRBV25-1 TGTGCCAGCACATGGAGCTCCTATAATTCACCCCTCCACTTT CASTWSSYNSPLHF
- TRBJ1-1 - TRBV5-5 TGTGCCAGCAACCCGGACAGCCCCAACACTGAAGCTTTCTTT CASNPDSPNTEAFF
TRBD2 TRBJ2-1 - TRBV29-1 TGCAGCGTTGAACAGCGGGAGGGCCTAAATGAGCAGTTCTTC CSVEQREGLNEQFF
- TRBJ2-5 - TRBV6-1 TGTGCCAGCAGTGACCCCTGGACAGCCCAAGAGACCCAGTACTTC CASSDPWTAQETQYF
- TRBJ1-2 - TRBV2 TGTGCCAGCAGGGAATGGGGGACAACGAACTATGGCTACACCTTC CASREWGTTNYGYTF
- TRBJ1-1 - TRBV5-1 TGCGCCAGCAGCTTGACGGCAGGAGGGAACACTGAAGCTTTCTTT CASSLTAGGNTEAFF
- TRBJ1-2 - TRBV5-1 TGCGCCAGCAGCTTGGGGGCAAGCAGGGCTAACTATGGCTACACCTTC CASSLGASRANYGYTF
- TRBJ2-7 few TRBV5-4 TGTGCCAGCAGCGTAGGAGGACGGGGATTGGGGGAGCAGTACTTC CASSVGGRGLGEQYF
- TRBJ2-1 - TRBV30 TGTGCCTGGAGTGTTTCACAGGCCAATGAGCAGTTCTTC CAWSVSQANEQFF
TRBD2 TRBJ2-7 - TRBV27 TGTGCCAGCAGTTCAATAGGGACTAGCGCTTACGAGCAGTACTTC CASSSIGTSAYEQYF
- TRBJ1-2 - TRBV18 TGTGCCAGCTCATCAACGGCCACAGACCTCTATGGCTACACCTTC CASSSTATDLYGYTF
- TRBJ1-1 - TRBV5-1 TGCGCCAGCCGTACAGGGAACACTGAAGCTTTCTTT CASRTGNTEAFF
- TRBJ2-1 - TRBV7-8 TGTGCCAGCAGCTTAGGGGCAGCTTACAATGAGCAGTTCTTC CASSLGAAYNEQFF
- TRBJ2-3 few TRBV18 TGTGCCAGCTCACTCCCCAGTACAGATACGCAGTATTTT CASSLPSTDTQYF
TRBD1 TRBJ1-2 - TRBV28 TGTGCCAGCAGTATTTGGACAGGGGGAATGGACTATGGCTACACCTTC CASSIWTGGMDYGYTF
TRBD1 TRBJ1-2 few TRBV13 TGTGCCAGCAGCTTACGATTTGGACAGGGCGAAGATGGCTACACCTTC CASSLRFGQGEDGYTF
TRBD1 TRBJ2-1 few TRBV11-2 TGTGCCAGCAGCTTGGGACAGGGCGACCTAAATGAGCAGTTCTTC CASSLGQGDLNEQFF
- TRBJ1-3 few TRBV10-3 TGTGCCATCAGTGAGGGGGCGAGGGGAAACACCATATATTTT CAISEGARGNTIYF
- TRBJ1-3 few TRBV7-9 TGTGCCAGCAGCTTAGCGCAGGCAGGGGCTGGAAACACCATATATTTT CASSLAQAGAGNTIYF
TRBD2 TRBJ2-7 once TRBV11-2 TGTGCCAGCAGCTTAGTTCCCGCGGGAGGGATGCACGAGCAGTACTTC CASSLVPAGGMHEQYF
- TRBJ2-5 - TRBV5-1 TGCGCCAGCAGCTTGGGAGGAAACCAAGAGACCCAGTACTTC CASSLGGNQETQYF
TRBD1 TRBJ1-1 - TRBV18 TGTGCCAGCTCACCCTCGACAGGGTCCCCTGAAGCTTTCTTT CASSPSTGSPEAFF
TRBD1 TRBJ2-3 - TRBV5-1 TGCGCCAGCAGCCGACAGGGTCCCCCCACAGATACGCAGTATTTT CASSRQGPPTDTQYF
- TRBJ1-3 - TRBV7-8 TGTGCCAGCAGCTTCGGAAGGGGTGGAAACACCATATATTTT CASSFGRGGNTIYF
TRBD2 TRBJ2-3 - TRBV19 TGTGCCAGTAGTATCGACGGGAGGGCCGGGGGGGAGGATACGCAGTATTTT CASSIDGRAGGEDTQYF
TRBD2 TRBJ2-3 - TRBV13 TGTGCCAGCAGCGTTGCAGCGGGAGGCCCTAGCACAGATACGCAGTATTTT CASSVAAGGPSTDTQYF
- TRBJ2-5 - TRBV5-1 TGCGCCAGCAGCCAAATTCCTCGCGCAGGCCAAGAGACCCAGTACTTC CASSQIPRAGQETQYF
- TRBJ1-3 few TRBV9 TGTGCCAGCAGCCTAGATTACTCTGGAAACACCATATATTTT CASSLDYSGNTIYF
TRBD1 TRBJ2-1 few TRBV29-1 TGCAGCGTTGTGGCAGGGGGTCTAAGGAATGAGCAGTTCTTC CSVVAGGLRNEQFF
- TRBJ1-5 - TRBV19 TGTGCCAGTAGCGACAGGACTGGGAGCAATCAGCCCCAGCATTTT CASSDRTGSNQPQHF
TRBD1 TRBJ2-4 - TRBV19 TGTGCCAGTAGTATAGGAGGGACAGGGAGAAACATTCAGTACTTC CASSIGGTGRNIQYF
- TRBJ1-3 few TRBV7-6 TGTGCCAGCAGCTTAGCATCGTCCAGATCTGGAAACACCATATATTTT CASSLASSRSGNTIYF
TRBD1 TRBJ2-7 - TRBV2 TGTGCCAGCACTCCGGGACAGATATTCTACGAGCAGTACTTC CASTPGQIFYEQYF
TRBD2 TRBJ2-1 - TRBV4-1 TGCGCCAGCAGCCAACAGGGGACTAGCGGGATCTCCTACAATGAGCAGTTCTTC CASSQQGTSGISYNEQFF
TRBD1 TRBJ2-2 - TRBV30 TGTGCCTGGAGCCGGCGGACAGGGGTGAACACCGGGGAGCTGTTTTTT CAWSRRTGVNTGELFF
- TRBJ2-3 few TRBV7-9 TGTGCCAGCAGCTTAGTTCAGATGCTCAACACAGATACGCAGTATTTT CASSLVQMLNTDTQYF
- TRBJ2-7 few TRBV5-5 TGTGCCAGCAGCTTGGATTTAAGTGGACAGTTATCCTACGAGCAGTACTTC CASSLDLSGQLSYEQYF